The following is a T cell receptor beta chain sequence with its context. Its antigen is unidentified. The data are from a study of T cell repertoires in cytomegalovirus infection. Notes on the study in general: Cumulative frequency (of public TCR beta family members) identified carriers of CMV plus the relevant HLA.

The germline CDR1 and CDR2 sequences are MNHEY and SVGAGI. There are 16 residues in the CDR3. Deletions cut 1 base from V and 3 bases from J, with 14 bases between. A single record per CDR3 protein comes from TCRdb applying MiXCR to the reads. The repertoire consists of 450,000 to 550,000 distinct CDR3 sequences, with approximately 42% occurring once and the leading ten covering about 41%. The chain couples TRBV6-5 to TRBJ2-3, with TRBD2 as a possible D gene (6 bases). The receptor was isolated from a human donor in good health (CMV status not recorded). Some clones in this sample may be carry-over from other donors' samples. The specimen was cultured PBMCs, collected from culture after CMV antigen stimulation. The CDR3 DNA follows: TGTGCCAGCAGTTACTGGGCGGGGCGGGGTACAGATACGCAGTATTTT. Amino acids: CASSYWAGRGTDTQYF.